These 26 T cell receptor beta chains originate from one sample sequenced in a study of cytomegalovirus exposure and HLA in healthy donors. PCR amplification relied on 60 Vbeta primers (plus 13 Jbeta primers). Produced via immunoSEQ multiplex PCR; TCRdb's table is partial and in-frame only. The table shows approximately 75,000 clones, with around 70% occurring only once. The sample taken for sequencing was PBMCs. All receptors derive from a man aged 40-55 years in good health and CMV-seropositive.

This chain connects TRBV5-6 to TRBJ1-2, with D maybe TRBD1 (6 bases). Trimming pared 0 bases from V and 5 bases from J, leaving 11 bases between. The CDR3 extends over 14 amino acids. Germline V gene lookup returns CDR1 SGHDT and CDR2 YYEEEE. The CDR3 region has the DNA TGTGCCAGCAGCTTGGCAGGGGCTTGGTATGGCTACACCTTC. Its protein is CASSLAGAWYGYTF.

The V call is TRBV5-5, the J call TRBJ1-5; D ambiguous. Germline lookup yields CDR1 SGHKS and CDR2 YYEKEE (reference sequence). The CDR3 runs 14 residues. The V gene lost 4 bases and the J gene lost 0 bases, with 8 bases spanning the gap. CDR3 residues: CASSPLFSNQPQHF. In nucleotides, the CDR3 is TGTGCCAGCAGCCCGTTATTTAGCAATCAGCCCCAGCATTTT.

About this clone itself: One end of the junction varies from germline; a read error may be responsible. The chain employs TRBV25-1 and TRBJ1-2, with D hard to call. Germline V gene sequence: CDR1 MGHDK, CDR2 SYGVNS. This CDR3 comprises 14 residues. CDR3 in amino acids: CASSESLVNYSYTF. The CDR3 nucleotides read TGTGCCAGCAGTGAATCTTTAGTTAACTATAGCTACACCTTC.

The chain links TRBV9 to TRBJ1-3; D unclear. V lost 3 bases to trimming and J lost 4 bases, with 5 bases between them. The CDR3 length is 12 residues. Germline V gene sequence: CDR1 SGDLS, CDR2 YYNGEE. The CDR3: CASSDQGNTIYF. CDR3 in DNA: TGTGCCAGCAGCGACCAGGGAAACACCATATATTTT.

The chain uses TRBV27 and TRBJ2-7; 8 nucleotides agree with TRBD1. V shed 6 bases, J shed 5 bases, and the junction held 9 bases outside the gene matches. CDR3 size: 14 residues. Germline V gene sequence: CDR1 MNHEY, CDR2 SMNVEV (reference sequence). In DNA, the CDR3 is TGTGCCAGCAGCTCAGAGGACAGGGTAAACGAGCAGTACTTC. It yields the protein CASSSEDRVNEQYF.

In its sample, this clone was seen a few times. This rearrangement joins TRBV2 to TRBJ2-5; 9 positions agree with TRBD1. J lost 6 bases, V lost 1 base, and 3 bases had no gene match. Germline CDR1 reads SNHLY; CDR2 reads FYNNEI. The CDR3 covers 14 residues. This CDR3 reads CASSEGTGVKTQYF. CDR3 in DNA: TGTGCCAGCAGTGAAGGGACAGGGGTAAAGACCCAGTACTTC.

The chain recombines TRBV9 with TRBJ2-5; no clear D. The CDR3 runs to 14 residues. Between the trimmed V and J ends, which lost 7 bases and 5 bases, there was a span of 18 bases. Germline assignment: CDR1 SGDLS and CDR2 YYNGEE. CDR3 region: CASSNSGGRETQYF. The CDR3 DNA follows: TGTGCCAGCTCAAATTCAGGTGGTCGGGAGACCCAGTACTTC.

The chain has TRBV4-3 and TRBJ2-7, with D hard to call. This CDR3 contains 14 residues. The V and J ends lost 0 bases and 3 bases respectively, with 9 bases between them. CDR1 LGHNA and CDR2 YSLEER come from the germline V gene. CDR3: CASSQDRSYYEQYF. CDR3 sequence (DNA): TGCGCCAGCAGCCAAGACAGATCATACTACGAGCAGTACTTC.

The genes are TRBV9 and TRBJ2-7; D unresolved. Trimming stripped 1 base from V and 0 bases from J, with 8 bases between. Germline V gene lookup returns CDR1 SGDLS and CDR2 YYNGEE. This CDR3 is built from 14 residues. The CDR3 spells CASSVSDNSYEQYF. CDR3 bases: TGTGCCAGCAGCGTAAGTGACAACTCCTACGAGCAGTACTTC.

This clone turned up a few times. This rearrangement joins TRBV6-5 to TRBJ1-2; D possibly corresponds to TRBD1 (6 bases). From germline, CDR1 is MNHEY and CDR2 SVGAGI. The CDR3 is made up of 13 amino acids. Trimming cost V 7 bases and J 6 bases, with 15 bases left between them. CDR3 sequence (DNA): TGTGCCAGCACCCCCCGGGGGGCCCATGGCTACACCTTC. This sequence encodes CASTPRGAHGYTF.

The CDR3 loop is CASTARRDSAEAFF. The CDR3 coding sequence is TGTGCCAGCACTGCACGCCGGGACTCCGCTGAAGCTTTCTTT. The chain has TRBV28 and TRBJ1-1, with a possible D match to TRBD1 (5 bases). With 7 bases removed from V and 6 bases from J, the gap between germline ends came to 18 bases. The germline V gene encodes CDR1 MDHEN and CDR2 SYDVKM. This CDR3 is built from 14 residues.

V gene TRBV30 combines with J gene TRBJ2-7; 8 bases agree with TRBD1. The CDR3 is made up of 13 amino acids. The germline gives CDR1 GTSNPN, CDR2 SVGIG (reference sequence). J gave up 5 bases and V 0 bases, and 3 bases lay outside the gene matches. CDR3 nucleotide sequence: TGTGCCTGGAGTGTTACAGGGGGAAACGAGCAGTACTTC. The encoded protein is CAWSVTGGNEQYF.

The V call is TRBV25-1, the J call TRBJ1-2; 9 nucleotides match TRBD1. Germline V CDR1 and CDR2: MGHDK, SYGVNS. J was trimmed by 5 bases and V by 2 bases; bases with no gene match: 6. The CDR3 is made up of 15 amino acids. The CDR3 protein is CASSESAGQGYGYTF. The DNA of the CDR3 is TGTGCCAGCAGTGAAAGTGCGGGACAGGGATATGGCTACACCTTC.

V is TRBV7-8 and J is TRBJ2-7; 7 bases are a match to TRBD1. This CDR3 is 12 amino acids long. Trimming cost V 6 bases and J 3 bases; bases outside gene matches: 2. Germline CDR1 reads SGHVS; CDR2 reads FQNEAQ. The CDR3 DNA sequence: TGTGCCAGCAGACGGGACAGCTACGAGCAGTACTTC. Translation gives CASRRDSYEQYF.

This chain joins TRBV5-6 and TRBJ2-1; TRBD2 matches 8 bases. The V segment lost 4 bases and the J segment 5 bases; nucleotides outside the gene matches: 17. The CDR3 is 18 amino acids. The germline gives CDR1 SGHDT, CDR2 YYEEEE. The CDR3 loop reads CASSPWGGVAGINNEQFF. The CDR3 DNA reads as TGTGCCAGCAGCCCCTGGGGGGGGGTAGCGGGGATAAACAATGAGCAGTTCTTC.

This rearrangement joins TRBV5-8 to TRBJ2-3; TRBD1 might be the D (5 bases). The CDR3 sequence is 13 residues long. Trimming stripped 0 bases from V and 8 bases from J, with 10 bases between. CDR1 and CDR2 (germline): SGHTS, YDEGEE. The chain's CDR3 is CASSLGRQSTQYF. DNA for the CDR3: TGTGCCAGCAGCTTGGGCCGACAGAGTACGCAGTATTTT.

The chain recombines TRBV4-1 with TRBJ1-1; 7 positions match TRBD1. There are 15 residues in the CDR3. Per germline, CDR1 MGHRA and CDR2 YSYEKL. J was trimmed by 1 base and V by 3 bases; bases with no gene match: 5. As DNA, the CDR3 is TGCGCCAGCAGCCACCTAGGACAGGCGAACACTGAAGCTTTCTTT. This gives the protein CASSHLGQANTEAFF.

The chain is built from TRBV5-8 and TRBJ1-2, with D possibly TRBD1 on 6 matching bases. CDR1 is SGHTS, CDR2 YDEGEE, per germline. The V end was cut by 5 bases, the J end by 5 bases, with 19 bases between. The CDR3 is 15 amino acids. The CDR3 protein is CASRPKQGFGYGYTF. The CDR3 DNA is TGTGCCAGCAGACCCAAACAGGGATTCGGGTATGGCTACACCTTC.

The chain combines TRBV6-1 with TRBJ2-3, with 8 bases matching TRBD2. The CDR3 extends over 17 amino acids. Germline assignment: CDR1 MNHNS and CDR2 SASEGT. The ends lost 0 bases at V and 2 bases at J; junction bases unmatched: 7. In DNA form, the CDR3 reads TGTGCCAGCAGTGAAGCGGGGTTAGCGGGGTCCACAGATACGCAGTATTTT. Protein product: CASSEAGLAGSTDTQYF.

The chain uses TRBV7-3 and TRBJ1-2; 10 nucleotides agree with TRBD1. CDR3 size: 14 residues. After removal of 4 bases from V and 8 bases from J, the junction contained 7 bases not matched to a gene. Germline V CDR1 and CDR2: SGHTA, FQGTGA. The CDR3 loop reads CASSSPRQGAGYTF. Here the CDR3 DNA reads TGTGCCAGCAGCTCCCCTAGACAGGGGGCAGGCTACACCTTC.

This clone was counted only a few times. The chain links TRBV10-3 to TRBJ2-5; maybe TRBD2 (6 bases). V dropped 6 bases and J dropped 5 bases, with 22 bases sitting between them. The CDR3 is 16 amino acids. Germline V CDR1 and CDR2: ENHRY, SYGVKD. The CDR3 sequence: CAISQILGDLTETQYF. CDR3 in DNA: TGTGCCATCAGCCAAATCCTAGGGGACTTGACGGAGACCCAGTACTTC.

This chain uses TRBV5-1 with TRBJ2-3; TRBD1 might be the D (6 bases). Germline values: CDR1 SGHRS, CDR2 YFSETQ. V lost 4 bases and J lost 1, with 16 bases in between. The CDR3 is 16 residues long. The CDR3 loop reads CASSPQGLGGTDTQYF. CDR3 DNA: TGCGCCAGCAGCCCCCAGGGGCTAGGGGGCACAGATACGCAGTATTTT.

The chain employs TRBV7-6 and TRBJ2-6, with 15 bases fitting TRBD2. The CDR3 covers 21 residues. Germline CDR1 SGHVS, CDR2 FNYEAQ. The trim removed 5 bases at V and 0 bases at J, leaving 11 bases unmatched. CDR3 amino acids: CASSTHYGLAGGPSGANVLTF. The CDR3 coding sequence is TGTGCCAGCAGCACTCACTATGGACTAGCGGGGGGGCCCTCTGGGGCCAACGTCCTGACTTTC.

V and J are TRBV19 and TRBJ1-1; D perhaps matches TRBD1 (6 bases). Per the germline V gene, CDR1 is LNHDA and CDR2 is SQIVND (reference sequence). V was cut by 5 bases and J by 0 bases, with 13 bases left in between. This CDR3 has 15 residues. This CDR3 is CASSRNRAMNTEAFF. The CDR3 bases are TGTGCCAGTAGTCGGAACAGGGCCATGAACACTGAAGCTTTCTTT.

The genes are TRBV28 and TRBJ2-7, with TRBD2 matching over 14 bases. V dropped 4 bases and J dropped 0; count of bases not matched to a gene: 8. The CDR3 extends over 18 amino acids. Germline V gene sequence: CDR1 MDHEN, CDR2 SYDVKM. CDR3 in DNA: TGTGCCAGCAGTTGGGGGGCAGGACTAGCGGGGGGCTCCTACGAGCAGTACTTC. This codes for CASSWGAGLAGGSYEQYF.

J is TRBJ2-2 and V is TRBV9, with D tentatively TRBD1 (6 bases). Germline V CDR1 and CDR2: SGDLS, YYNGEE. V was pared by 3 bases and J by 3 bases, with 15 bases between. This CDR3 has 16 residues. CDR3 protein: CASSEYRAPDTGELFF. CDR3 DNA: TGTGCCAGCAGCGAATACAGGGCTCCGGACACCGGGGAGCTGTTTTTT.